These T cell receptor beta chains were read from a single sample in a study of shared clonotypes between healthy human individuals. Assay used: immunoSEQ multiplex PCR; TCRdb lists only in-frame clones, some missing. The repertoire holds a few million clones, with over 85% as singletons. Sequenced sample: naive CD4+ T cells from PBMCs. Source of these receptors: a man aged 18 to 29 in good health. Some clones in this sample may be carry-over from other donors' samples. Both conserved end residues are part of each CDR3. Fields, in order: D gene, J gene, clone size, V gene, CDR3 protein, CDR3 DNA. A D gene is named only where the DNA matches it firmly. A clone size is listed for some rows: how often the clone was seen (once, few, many), or a class if it is expanded.

TRBD1,TRBJ2-2,-,TRBV6-5,CASRTGDRAGELFF,TGTGCCAGCAGGACCGGCGACAGGGCCGGGGAGCTGTTTTTT
-,TRBJ2-5,few,TRBV25-1,CASRGLVETQYF,TGTGCCAGCAGAGGACTGGTGGAGACCCAGTACTTC
-,TRBJ1-2,-,TRBV9,CASSVAPSYGYTF,TGTGCCAGCAGCGTAGCCCCGAGTTATGGCTACACCTTC
TRBD2,TRBJ2-3,-,TRBV18,CASSPGTSGSRDTQYF,TGTGCCAGCTCACCAGGGACTAGCGGGAGTCGAGATACGCAGTATTTT
TRBD1,TRBJ2-7,-,TRBV19,CASSIGQGAFQEQYF,TGTGCCAGTAGTATCGGACAGGGGGCTTTTCAGGAGCAGTACTTC
-,TRBJ1-5,few,TRBV30,CAWSWDSNQPQHF,TGTGCCTGGAGTTGGGATAGCAATCAGCCCCAGCATTTT
TRBD2,TRBJ2-2,-,TRBV7-2,CASSPKRGVGELFF,TGTGCCAGCAGCCCCAAACGGGGGGTCGGGGAGCTGTTTTTT
-,TRBJ2-4,-,TRBV27,CASSPRRAEDIQYF,TGTGCCAGCAGCCCCCGGCGGGCTGAGGATATTCAGTACTTC
-,TRBJ2-1,-,TRBV5-1,CASNIGADNEQFF,TGCGCCAGCAACATTGGGGCCGACAATGAGCAGTTCTTC
TRBD1,TRBJ2-7,-,TRBV5-1,CASANRDRGYEQYF,TGCGCCAGCGCCAACCGGGACAGGGGGTACGAGCAGTACTTC
-,TRBJ1-2,once,TRBV7-8,CASSLSGEGGYTF,TGTGCCAGCAGCCTATCAGGGGAAGGAGGCTACACCTTC
-,TRBJ1-1,-,TRBV18,CASSPPTGTEAFF,TGTGCCAGCTCACCACCTACTGGAACTGAAGCTTTCTTT
TRBD1,TRBJ1-4,-,TRBV2,CASSRQGAREKLFF,TGTGCCAGCAGTAGACAGGGGGCGCGGGAAAAACTGTTTTTT
-,TRBJ1-1,-,TRBV30,CAFQDDPSAAFF,TGTGCCTTCCAAGACGATCCTTCGGCAGCTTTCTTT
TRBD1,TRBJ1-2,-,TRBV9,CASSALDRPSTNYGYTF,TGTGCCAGCAGCGCGTTGGACAGGCCCTCCACTAACTATGGCTACACCTTC
TRBD1,TRBJ1-5,-,TRBV28,CASSLGQGYQPQHF,TGTGCCAGCAGTTTAGGACAGGGCTATCAGCCCCAGCATTTT
TRBD2,TRBJ2-1,-,TRBV5-6,CASSPLAGGGNEQFF,TGTGCCAGCAGCCCCCTAGCGGGAGGGGGAAATGAGCAGTTCTTC